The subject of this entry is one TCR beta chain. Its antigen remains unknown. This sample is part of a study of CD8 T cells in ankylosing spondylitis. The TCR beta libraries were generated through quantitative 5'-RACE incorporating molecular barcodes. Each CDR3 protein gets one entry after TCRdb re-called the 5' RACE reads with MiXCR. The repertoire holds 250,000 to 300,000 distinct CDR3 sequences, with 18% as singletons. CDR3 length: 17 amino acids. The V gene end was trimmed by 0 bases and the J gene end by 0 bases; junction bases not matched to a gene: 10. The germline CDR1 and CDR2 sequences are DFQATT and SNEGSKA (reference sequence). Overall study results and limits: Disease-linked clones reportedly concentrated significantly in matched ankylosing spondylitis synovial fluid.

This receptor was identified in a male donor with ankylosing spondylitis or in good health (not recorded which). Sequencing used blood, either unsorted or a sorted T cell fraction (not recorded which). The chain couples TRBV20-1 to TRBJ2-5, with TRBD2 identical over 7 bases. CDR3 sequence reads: CSARDLFAGAYQETQYF. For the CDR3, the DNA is TGCAGTGCTAGAGATCTGTTTGCGGGAGCGTACCAAGAGACCCAGTACTTC.